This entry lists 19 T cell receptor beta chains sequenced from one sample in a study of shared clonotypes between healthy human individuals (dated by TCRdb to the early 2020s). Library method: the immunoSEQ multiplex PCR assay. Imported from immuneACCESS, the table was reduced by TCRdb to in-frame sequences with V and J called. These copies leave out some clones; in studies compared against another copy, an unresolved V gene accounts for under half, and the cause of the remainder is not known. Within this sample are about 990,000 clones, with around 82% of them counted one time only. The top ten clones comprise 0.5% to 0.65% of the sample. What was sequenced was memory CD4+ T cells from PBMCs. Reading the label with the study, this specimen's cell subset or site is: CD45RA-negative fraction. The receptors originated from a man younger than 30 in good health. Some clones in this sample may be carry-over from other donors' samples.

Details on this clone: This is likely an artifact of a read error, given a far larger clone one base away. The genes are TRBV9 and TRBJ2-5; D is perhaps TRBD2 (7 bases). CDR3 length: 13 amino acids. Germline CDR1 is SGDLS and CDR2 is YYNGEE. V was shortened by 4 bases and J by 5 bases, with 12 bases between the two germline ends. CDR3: CASSQGRGETQYF. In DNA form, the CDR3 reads TGTGCCAGCAGCCAGGGGAGGGGGGAGACCCAGTACTTC.

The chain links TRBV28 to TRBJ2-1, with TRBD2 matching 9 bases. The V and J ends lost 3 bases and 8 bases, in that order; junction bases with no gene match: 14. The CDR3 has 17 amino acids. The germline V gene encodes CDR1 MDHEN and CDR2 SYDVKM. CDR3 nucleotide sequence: TGTGCCAGCAGTTTTTCAGGCGGGAGGGCCCTTTGGGATGAGCAGTTCTTC. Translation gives CASSFSGGRALWDEQFF.

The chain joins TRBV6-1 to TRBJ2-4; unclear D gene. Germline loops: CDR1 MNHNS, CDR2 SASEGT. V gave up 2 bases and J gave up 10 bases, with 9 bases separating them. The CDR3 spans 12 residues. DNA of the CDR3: TGTGCCAGCAGTGAATGGTCTCATATTCAGTACTTC. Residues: CASSEWSHIQYF.

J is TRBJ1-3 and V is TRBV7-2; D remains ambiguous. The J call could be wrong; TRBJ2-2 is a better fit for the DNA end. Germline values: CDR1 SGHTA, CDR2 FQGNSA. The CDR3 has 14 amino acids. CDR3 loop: CASSFSLGTGELFF. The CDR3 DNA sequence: TGTGCCAGCAGCTTTTCTTTAGGGACCGGGGAGCTGTTTTTT.

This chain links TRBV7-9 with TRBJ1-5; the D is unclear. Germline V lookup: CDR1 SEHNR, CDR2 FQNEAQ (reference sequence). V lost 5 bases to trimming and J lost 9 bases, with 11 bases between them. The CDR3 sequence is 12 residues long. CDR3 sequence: CASSDDVGPQHF. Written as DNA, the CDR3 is TGTGCCAGCAGCGATGACGTAGGGCCCCAGCATTTT.

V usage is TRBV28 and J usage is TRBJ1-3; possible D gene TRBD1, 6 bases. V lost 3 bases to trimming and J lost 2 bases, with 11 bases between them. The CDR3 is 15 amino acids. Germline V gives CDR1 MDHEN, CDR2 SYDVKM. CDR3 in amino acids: CASSLLAGAGNTIYF. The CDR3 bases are TGTGCCAGCAGTTTGCTTGCAGGGGCTGGAAACACCATATATTTT.

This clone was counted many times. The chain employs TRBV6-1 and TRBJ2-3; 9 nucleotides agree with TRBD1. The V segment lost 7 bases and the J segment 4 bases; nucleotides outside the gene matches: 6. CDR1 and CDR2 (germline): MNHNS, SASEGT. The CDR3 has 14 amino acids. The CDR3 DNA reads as TGTGCCAGCAAATGGACAGGGGAACCAGATACGCAGTATTTT. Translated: CASKWTGEPDTQYF.

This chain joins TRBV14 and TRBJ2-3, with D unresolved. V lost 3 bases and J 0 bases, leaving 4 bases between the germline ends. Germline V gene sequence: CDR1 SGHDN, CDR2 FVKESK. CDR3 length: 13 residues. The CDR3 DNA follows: TGTGCCAGCAGCCAGAGAAGCACAGATACGCAGTATTTT. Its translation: CASSQRSTDTQYF.

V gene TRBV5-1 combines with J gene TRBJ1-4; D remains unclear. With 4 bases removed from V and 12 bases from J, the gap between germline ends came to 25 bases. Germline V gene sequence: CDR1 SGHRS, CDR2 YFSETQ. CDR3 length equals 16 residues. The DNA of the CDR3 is TGCGCCAGCAGCGCCGGGCAGTCGGTACCCCGGCGGGAACTGTTTTTT. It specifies CASSAGQSVPRRELFF.

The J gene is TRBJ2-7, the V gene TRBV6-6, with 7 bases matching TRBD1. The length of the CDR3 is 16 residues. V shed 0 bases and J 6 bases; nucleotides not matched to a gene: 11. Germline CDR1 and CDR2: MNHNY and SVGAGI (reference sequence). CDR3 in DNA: TGTGCCAGCAGTTACTCCTTCAGACAGGGCCAGCCCGAGCAGTACTTC. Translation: CASSYSFRQGQPEQYF.

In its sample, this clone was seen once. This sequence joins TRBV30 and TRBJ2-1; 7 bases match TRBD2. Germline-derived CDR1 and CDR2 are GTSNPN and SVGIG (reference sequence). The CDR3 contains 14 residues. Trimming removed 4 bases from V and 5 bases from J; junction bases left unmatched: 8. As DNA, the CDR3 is TGTGCCTGGACGTTGCGGGAGTCCCACAATGAGCAGTTCTTC. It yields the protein CAWTLRESHNEQFF. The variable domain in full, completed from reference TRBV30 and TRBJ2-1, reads SQTIHQWPATLVQPVGSPLSLECTVEGTSNPNLYWYRQAAGRGLQLLFYSVGIGQISSEVPQNLSASRPQDRQFILSSKKLLLSDSGFYLCAWTLRESHNEQFFGPGTRLTVL.

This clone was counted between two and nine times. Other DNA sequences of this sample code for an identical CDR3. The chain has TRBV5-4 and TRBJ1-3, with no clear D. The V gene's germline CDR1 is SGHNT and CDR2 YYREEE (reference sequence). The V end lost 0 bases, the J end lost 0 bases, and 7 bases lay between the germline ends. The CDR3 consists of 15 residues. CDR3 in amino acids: CASSLDSLSGNTIYF. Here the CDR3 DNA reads TGTGCCAGCAGCTTGGACAGCCTCTCTGGAAACACCATATATTTT.

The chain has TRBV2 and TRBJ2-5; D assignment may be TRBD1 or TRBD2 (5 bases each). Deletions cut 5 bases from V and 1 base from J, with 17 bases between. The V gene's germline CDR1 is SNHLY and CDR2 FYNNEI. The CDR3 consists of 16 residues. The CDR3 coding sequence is TGTGCCAGCAGTCCTGACTCCTGGGGGATCCAAGAGACCCAGTACTTC. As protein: CASSPDSWGIQETQYF.

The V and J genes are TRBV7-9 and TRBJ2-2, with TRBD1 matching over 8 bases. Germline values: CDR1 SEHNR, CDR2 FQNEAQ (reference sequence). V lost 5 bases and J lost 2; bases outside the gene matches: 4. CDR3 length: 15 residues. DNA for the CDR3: TGTGCCAGCAGCCCAGACAGGGGTAACACCGGGGAGCTGTTTTTT. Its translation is CASSPDRGNTGELFF.

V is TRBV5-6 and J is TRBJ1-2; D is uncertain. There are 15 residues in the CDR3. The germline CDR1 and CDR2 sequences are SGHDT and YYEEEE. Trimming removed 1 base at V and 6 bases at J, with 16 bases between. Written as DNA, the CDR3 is TGTGCCAGCAGCTTGAGACCCGCCGGTTGGAATGGCTACACCTTC. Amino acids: CASSLRPAGWNGYTF.

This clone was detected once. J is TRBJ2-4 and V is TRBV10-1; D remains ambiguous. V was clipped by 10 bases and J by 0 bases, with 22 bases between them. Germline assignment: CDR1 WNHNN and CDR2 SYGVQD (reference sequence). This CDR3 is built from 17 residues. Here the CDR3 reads CATRSGSPFLAKNIQYF. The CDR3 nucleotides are TGCGCCACCAGGTCGGGCAGTCCCTTCCTAGCCAAAAACATTCAGTACTTC.

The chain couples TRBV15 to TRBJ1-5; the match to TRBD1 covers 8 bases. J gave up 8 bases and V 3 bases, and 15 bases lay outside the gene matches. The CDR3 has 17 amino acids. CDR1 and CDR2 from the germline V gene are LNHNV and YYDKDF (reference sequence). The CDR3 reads CATSRGVVRGPLEPQHF. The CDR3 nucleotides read TGTGCCACCAGCAGGGGAGTTGTCAGGGGGCCTTTGGAGCCCCAGCATTTT.

CDR3 amino acids: CASSVGPNEQFF. The CDR3 DNA reads as TGCGCCAGCAGTGTGGGGCCAAATGAGCAGTTCTTC. This chain links TRBV10-2 with TRBJ2-1; tentative D call: TRBD1 (5 bases). The V gene's germline CDR1 is WSHSY and CDR2 SAAADI. V dropped 4 bases and J dropped 7 bases, with 8 bases sitting between them. CDR3 length equals 12 residues.

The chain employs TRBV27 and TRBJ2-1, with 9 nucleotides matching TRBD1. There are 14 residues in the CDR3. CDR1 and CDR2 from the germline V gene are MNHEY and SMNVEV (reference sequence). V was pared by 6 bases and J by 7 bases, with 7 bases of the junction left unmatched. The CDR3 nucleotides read TGTGCCAGCAGACTACAGGGGGCATCGAATGAGCAGTTCTTC. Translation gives CASRLQGASNEQFF.